The clone carrying this T cell receptor (beta chain) was detected a few times. Its antigen is unknown. V was cut by 6 bases and J by 9 bases, with 9 bases left in between. Per germline, CDR1 SNHLY and CDR2 FYNNEI. The CDR3 length is 11 residues. This sample was taken from a study of CD8 T cells in ankylosing spondylitis. Study-wide results and limits: CD8+ cells made up the disease-linked clones, which were relatively rare in peripheral blood. Earlier authors reported some of these motif variants in reactive arthritis synovial fluid and blood. In ankylosing spondylitis patients, matched synovial fluid reportedly showed significant enrichment of disease-linked clones. What appeared characteristic of ankylosing spondylitis blood was a TCR beta motif of under 10 highly homologous variants.

TCRdb reanalysed the 5' RACE reads using MiXCR and keeps one entry per CDR3 protein. The repertoire holds 100,000 to 150,000 distinct CDR3 sequences, 15% to 20% seen once, with roughly 30% in the top ten. The J gene is TRBJ2-1, the V gene TRBV2, with D unresolved. The material sequenced was blood, either unsorted or a sorted T cell fraction (not recorded which). The receptor comes from a male donor with ankylosing spondylitis. CDR3 protein: CASRGGSEQFF. DNA of the CDR3: TGTGCCAGCAGGGGCGGCAGTGAGCAGTTCTTC.